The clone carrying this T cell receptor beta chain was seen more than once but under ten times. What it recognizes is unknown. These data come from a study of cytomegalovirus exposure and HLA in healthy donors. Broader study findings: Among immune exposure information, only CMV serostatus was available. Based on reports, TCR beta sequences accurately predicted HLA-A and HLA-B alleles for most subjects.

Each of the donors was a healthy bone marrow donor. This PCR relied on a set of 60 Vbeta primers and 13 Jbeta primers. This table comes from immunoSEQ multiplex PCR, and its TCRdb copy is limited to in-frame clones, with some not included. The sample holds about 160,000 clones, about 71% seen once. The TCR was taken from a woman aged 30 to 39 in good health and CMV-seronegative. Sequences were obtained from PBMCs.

CDR3 amino acids: CASSYATGGRETQYF. DNA for the CDR3: TGTGCCAGCAGTTACGCCACGGGGGGACGAGAGACCCAGTACTTC. V and J are TRBV6-5 and TRBJ2-5; 7 nucleotides agree with TRBD2. The CDR3 has 15 amino acids. The V gene's germline CDR1 is MNHEY and CDR2 SVGAGI. Trimming took 2 bases from V and 4 from J; bases not matched to a gene: 7.